The clone carrying this TCR beta chain was counted ten times or more. What it binds is unknown. A library of TCRbeta sequences, prepared with unique molecular identifiers, was generated. TCRdb ran MiXCR on the PCR reads and lists one entry per CDR3 protein. The sample contains over 150,000 distinct CDR3 sequences, more than 9.5% of which appear only once. The data stem from a study of T-cell reconstitution after alpha-beta-depleted transplantation in children. Whole-study results and caveats: T-cell counts and diversity at one year following transplant were attributed mainly to newly produced T cells. Two months or so post-transplant, alpha-beta T cells reportedly derived from several hundred expanded graft clones. Surviving recipient T cells and intrathymic progenitors accounted for some patients' high TCRbeta diversity at day 60.

In germline, CDR1 is SGHVS, CDR2 FQNEAQ. V shed 3 bases and J 2 bases; nucleotides not matched to a gene: 8. This CDR3 contains 16 residues. The TCR was taken from a boy aged 2 to 10 with acute myeloid leukemia, due to receive a stem cell transplant. The chain recombines TRBV7-8 with TRBJ2-3; TRBD2 agrees at 7 bases. The source was PBMCs, collected before TCRalphabeta/CD19-depleted stem cell transplant. This CDR3 reads CASSFGGGGTTDTQYF. CDR3 in DNA: TGTGCCAGCAGCTTCGGTGGGGGGGGTACCACAGATACGCAGTATTTT.